This T cell receptor beta chain appears in the sequencing data of a study of PD-1 blockade in classical Hodgkin lymphoma. Study-level results: TCR diversity in CD4+, not CD8+, cells rose significantly by C4D1. Whoever responded completely had baseline diversity much like that seen in newly diagnosed patients.

Some clones are missing from TCRdb's copy, which holds only in-frame ones; the method was immunoSEQ multiplex PCR. The table includes 50,000 to 65,000 clones, around nine tenths detected once. There was relapse after autologous stem cell transplantation in every patient, and there was variation in brentuximab vedotin exposure. The patients, who had relapsed/refractory classical Hodgkin lymphoma, achieved best responses of complete response, partial response or progressive disease. A word on this clone: Its antigen is undetermined.

The germline V gene has CDR1 SGHRS and CDR2 YFSETQ. V was clipped by 4 bases and J by 3 bases, with 14 bases between them. This CDR3 contains 14 residues. The V call is TRBV5-1, the J call TRBJ2-7, with D possibly matching TRBD2 (5 bases). This sequence originates from a human donor with classical Hodgkin lymphoma. The starting material was peripheral blood mononuclear cells (PBMCs), obtained before the second cycle of nivolumab. The CDR3 here is CASSPTSGNYEQYF. The CDR3, as DNA: TGCGCCAGCAGCCCAACCTCCGGGAACTACGAGCAGTACTTC. The full variable domain, rest sourced from reference TRBV5-1 and TRBJ2-7, is KAGVTQTPRYLIKTRGQQVTLSCSPISGHRSVSWYQQTPGQGLQFLFEYFSETQRNKGNFPGRFSGRQFSNSRSEMNVSTLELGDSALYLCASSPTSGNYEQYFGPGTRLTVT.